This T cell receptor (beta chain) is drawn from a study of tumor-infiltrating lymphocytes in primary liver carcinoma. Study details: Samples produced roughly 3.65 to 8 million productive TCRbeta reads, comparable across tissue types.

For this clonotype: As yet, its antigen is unknown.

The CDR3 runs 16 residues. With 1 base removed from V and 0 bases from J, the gap between germline ends came to 13 bases. Germline-derived CDR1 and CDR2 are DFQATT and SNEGSKA (reference sequence). Taking about 19-32 mg of unsorted bulk tissue, the authors co-extracted RNA and DNA. Study-wide points: Tumor-adjacent and tumor-blood pairs overlapped less than tumor region pairs did.

Synthesis of TCR beta cDNA was carried out from 500 ng total RNA with a constant-region primer. Researchers made the TCR beta libraries by running three nested multiplex PCR rounds with slightly modified ARM-PCR. Use of TRBV1-TRBV30 forward primers with a C-beta reverse primer characterized the first two PCR rounds, which lasted roughly 11 cycles each. TCRdb processed the multiplex PCR reads anew with MiXCR; each CDR3 protein has one entry. The data hold over 75,000 distinct CDR3 sequences, with about 73% observed a single time. The chain links TRBV20-1 to TRBJ2-1, with D possibly being TRBD2 (6 bases). The sequence was collected from a man aged 35-49 years with primary liver carcinoma and hepatitis B virus infection. Sequenced: tumor-adjacent normal liver tissue. CDR3 DNA sequence: TGCAGTGCTAGAGGGGTAGCGGCTAGCTCCTACAATGAGCAGTTCTTC. Translated, it gives CSARGVAASSYNEQFF.